This T cell receptor beta chain was sequenced in a study of cytomegalovirus exposure and HLA in healthy donors. Per germline, CDR1 SGHVS and CDR2 FQNEAQ. The V segment lost 5 bases and the J segment 3 bases; nucleotides outside the gene matches: 4. This CDR3 comprises 13 residues. The primer mix had 60 Vbeta and 13 Jbeta primers. Sequencing was performed with immunoSEQ multiplex PCR; in TCRdb, only in-frame clones are kept and a portion is missing. The table lists tens of thousands of clones, around 90% of them singletons. The chain combines TRBV7-8 with TRBJ2-7, with TRBD1 matching 7 bases. The sequencing input was PBMCs. This receptor was taken from a woman aged 40 to 49 in good health and CMV-seropositive. CDR3 in amino acids: CASSLGQFYEQYF. The CDR3 nucleotides are TGTGCCAGCAGCCTGGGACAGTTCTACGAGCAGTACTTC.